This T cell receptor beta chain was recovered during a study of vaccination effects on CD4 cells after COVID-19. Remarks on this clone: Its antigen is unidentified.

Profiling relied on immunoSEQ multiplex PCR, and the TCRdb table lists in-frame clones only, not all of them. The table lists about 46,000 clones, around three quarters of them singletons. Germline-derived CDR1 and CDR2 are SGHTA and FQGNSA. V lost 5 bases to trimming and J lost 3 bases; unmatched junction nucleotides: 4. The CDR3 consists of 14 residues. Following a roughly 9-day culture, CD4+ T cells were purified. Between March and December 2020, the person had a SARS-CoV-2 infection that PCR confirmed. All participants had two doses of either the BNT162b2 or mRNA-1273 vaccine. The TCR comes from a human donor who had a prior SARS-CoV-2 infection. The V call is TRBV7-2, the J call TRBJ2-7; 10 bases align to TRBD1. The input for sequencing was CD4+ T cells from PBMCs cultured without peptide, taken after COVID-19 vaccination. The CDR3 is CASSAWDRGYEQYF. The CDR3 bases are TGTGCCAGCAGCGCCTGGGACAGGGGCTACGAGCAGTACTTC.